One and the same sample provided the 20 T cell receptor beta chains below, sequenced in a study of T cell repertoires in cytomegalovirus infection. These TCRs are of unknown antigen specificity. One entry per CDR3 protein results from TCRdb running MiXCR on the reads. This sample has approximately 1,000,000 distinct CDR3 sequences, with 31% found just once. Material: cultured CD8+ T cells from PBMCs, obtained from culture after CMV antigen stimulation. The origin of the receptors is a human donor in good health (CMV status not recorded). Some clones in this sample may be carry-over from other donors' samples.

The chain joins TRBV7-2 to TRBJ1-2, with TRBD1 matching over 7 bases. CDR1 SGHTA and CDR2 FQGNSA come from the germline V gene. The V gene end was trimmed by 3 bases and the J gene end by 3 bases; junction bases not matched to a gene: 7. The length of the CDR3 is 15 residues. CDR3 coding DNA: TGTGCCAGCAGCTTTCCAGGGGGGGACTACTATGGCTACACCTTC. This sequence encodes CASSFPGGDYYGYTF.

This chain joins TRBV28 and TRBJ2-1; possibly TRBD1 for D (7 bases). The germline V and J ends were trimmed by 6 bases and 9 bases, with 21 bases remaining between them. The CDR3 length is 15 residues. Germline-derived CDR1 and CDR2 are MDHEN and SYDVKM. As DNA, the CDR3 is TGTGCCAGCAGCCTTCGGGGGACAGTGACTTCTGAGCAGTTCTTC. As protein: CASSLRGTVTSEQFF.

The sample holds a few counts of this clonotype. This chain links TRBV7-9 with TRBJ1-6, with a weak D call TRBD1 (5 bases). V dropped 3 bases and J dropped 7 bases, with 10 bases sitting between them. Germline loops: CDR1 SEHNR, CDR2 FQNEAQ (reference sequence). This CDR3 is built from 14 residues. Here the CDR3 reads CASSFGGENSPLHF. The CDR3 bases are TGTGCCAGCAGCTTCGGAGGGGAGAATTCACCCCTCCACTTT.

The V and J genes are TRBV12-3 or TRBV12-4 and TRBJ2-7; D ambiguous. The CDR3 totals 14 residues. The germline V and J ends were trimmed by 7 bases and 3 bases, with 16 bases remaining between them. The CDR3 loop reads CASNLRTAHYEQYV. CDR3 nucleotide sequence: TGTGCCAGCAACCTCCGGACGGCCCACTACGAGCAGTACGTC.

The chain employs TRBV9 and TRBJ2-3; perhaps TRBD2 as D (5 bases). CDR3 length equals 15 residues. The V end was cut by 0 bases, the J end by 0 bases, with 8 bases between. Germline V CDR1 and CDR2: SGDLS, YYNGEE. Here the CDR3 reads CASSVAGSSTDTQYF. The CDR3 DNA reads TGTGCCAGCAGCGTAGCGGGGTCTAGCACAGATACGCAGTATTTT.

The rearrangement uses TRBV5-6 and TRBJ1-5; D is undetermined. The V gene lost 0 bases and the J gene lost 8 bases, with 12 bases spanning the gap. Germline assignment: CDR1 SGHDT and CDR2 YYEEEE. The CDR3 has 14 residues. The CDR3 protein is CASSLEGGPEPQHF. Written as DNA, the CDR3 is TGTGCCAGCAGCTTGGAAGGTGGGCCGGAGCCCCAGCATTTT.

The CDR3 sequence is CASSLGLAGYTDTQYF. The CDR3 nucleotides read TGTGCCAGCAGTTTAGGACTAGCGGGGTACACAGATACGCAGTATTTT. The V gene is TRBV12-3 or TRBV12-4, the J gene TRBJ2-3; 11 nucleotides match TRBD2. The CDR3 consists of 16 residues. Trimming cost V 1 base and J 2 bases; bases outside gene matches: 2.

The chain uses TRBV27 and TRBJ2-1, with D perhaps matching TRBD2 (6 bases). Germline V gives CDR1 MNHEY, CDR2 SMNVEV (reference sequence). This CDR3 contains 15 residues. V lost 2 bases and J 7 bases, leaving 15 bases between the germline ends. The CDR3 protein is CASSLVGGQENEQFF. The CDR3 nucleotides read TGTGCCAGCAGTTTAGTGGGGGGTCAGGAGAATGAGCAGTTCTTC.

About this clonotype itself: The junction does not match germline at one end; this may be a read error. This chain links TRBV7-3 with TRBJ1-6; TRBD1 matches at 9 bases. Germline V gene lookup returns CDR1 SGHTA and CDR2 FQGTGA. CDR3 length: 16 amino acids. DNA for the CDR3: TGTGCCTGCAGCTCCCCCCGGGACAGGGTTACTTCACCCCTCCACTTT. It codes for CACSSPRDRVTSPLHF.

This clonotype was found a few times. The CDR3 DNA sequence: TGTGCCATCAGTGCGGGCATCAAGAGCACAGATACGCAGTATTTT. The encoded protein is CAISAGIKSTDTQYF. The V gene is TRBV10-3, the J gene TRBJ2-3, with D uncertain. V was shortened by 4 bases and J by 0 bases, with 11 bases between the two germline ends. In germline, CDR1 is ENHRY, CDR2 SYGVKD. The CDR3 totals 15 residues.

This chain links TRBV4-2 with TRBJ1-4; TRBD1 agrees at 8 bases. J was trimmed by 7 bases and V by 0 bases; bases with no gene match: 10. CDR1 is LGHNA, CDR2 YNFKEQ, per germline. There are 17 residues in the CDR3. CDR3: CASSQEPPGGPGEKLFF. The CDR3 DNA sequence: TGTGCCAGCAGCCAAGAACCCCCAGGGGGCCCGGGTGAAAAACTGTTTTTT.

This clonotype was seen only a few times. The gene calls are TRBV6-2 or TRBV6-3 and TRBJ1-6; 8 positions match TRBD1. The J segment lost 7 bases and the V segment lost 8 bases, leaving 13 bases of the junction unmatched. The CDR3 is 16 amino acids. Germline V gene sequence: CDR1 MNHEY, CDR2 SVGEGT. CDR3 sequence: CASEHQGQGENSPLHF. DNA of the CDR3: TGTGCCAGCGAACACCAAGGACAGGGAGAAAATTCACCCCTCCACTTT.

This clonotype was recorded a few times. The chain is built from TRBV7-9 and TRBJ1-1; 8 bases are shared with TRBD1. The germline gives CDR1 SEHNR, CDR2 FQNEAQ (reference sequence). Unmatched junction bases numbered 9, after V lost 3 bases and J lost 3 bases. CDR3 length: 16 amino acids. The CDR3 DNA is TGTGCCAGCAGCTTCGGACAGGGACAAGCGGACACTGAAGCTTTCTTT. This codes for CASSFGQGQADTEAFF.

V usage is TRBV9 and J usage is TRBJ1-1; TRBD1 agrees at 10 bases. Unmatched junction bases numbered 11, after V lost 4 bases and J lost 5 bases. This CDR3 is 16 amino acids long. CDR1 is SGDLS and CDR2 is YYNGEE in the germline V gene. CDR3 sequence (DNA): TGTGCCAGCAGCCTGACCCGGGACAGGGGTCAAACTGAAGCTTTCTTT. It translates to CASSLTRDRGQTEAFF.

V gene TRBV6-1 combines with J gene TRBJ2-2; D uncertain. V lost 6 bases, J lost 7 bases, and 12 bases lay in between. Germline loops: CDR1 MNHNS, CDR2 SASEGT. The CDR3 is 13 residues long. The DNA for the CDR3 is TGTGCCAGCAGCCCCATTCTTATCGGGGAGCTGTTTTTT. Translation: CASSPILIGELFF.

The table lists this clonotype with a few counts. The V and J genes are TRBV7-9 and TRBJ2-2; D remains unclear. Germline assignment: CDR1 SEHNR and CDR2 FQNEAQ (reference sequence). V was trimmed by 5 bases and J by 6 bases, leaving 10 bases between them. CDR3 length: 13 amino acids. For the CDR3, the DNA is TGTGCCAGCAGCCCGATAGGTCCCGGGGAGCTGTTTTTT. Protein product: CASSPIGPGELFF.

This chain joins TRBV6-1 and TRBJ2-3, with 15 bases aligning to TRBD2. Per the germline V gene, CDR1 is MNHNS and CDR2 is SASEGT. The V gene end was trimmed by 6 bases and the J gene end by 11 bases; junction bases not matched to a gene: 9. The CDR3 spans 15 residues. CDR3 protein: CASRGLAGGPREQYF. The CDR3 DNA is TGTGCCAGCAGAGGACTAGCGGGGGGGCCTCGGGAGCAGTATTTT.

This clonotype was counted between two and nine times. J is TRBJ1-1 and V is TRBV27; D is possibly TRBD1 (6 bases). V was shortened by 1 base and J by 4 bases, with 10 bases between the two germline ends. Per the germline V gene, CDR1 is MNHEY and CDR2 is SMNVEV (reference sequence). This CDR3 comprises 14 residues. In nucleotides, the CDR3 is TGTGCCAGCAGTTTATATGGGGGGGCCACTGAAGCTTTCTTT. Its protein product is CASSLYGGATEAFF.

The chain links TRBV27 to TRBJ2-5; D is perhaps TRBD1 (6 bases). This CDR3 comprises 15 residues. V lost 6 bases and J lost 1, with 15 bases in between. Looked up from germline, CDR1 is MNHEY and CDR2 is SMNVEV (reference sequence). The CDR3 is CASRSRQDPQETQYF. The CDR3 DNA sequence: TGTGCCAGCAGGTCCAGACAGGATCCCCAAGAGACCCAGTACTTC.

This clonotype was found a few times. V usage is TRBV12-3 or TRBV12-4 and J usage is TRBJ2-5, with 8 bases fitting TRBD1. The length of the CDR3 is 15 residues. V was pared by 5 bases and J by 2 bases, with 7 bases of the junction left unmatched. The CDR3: CASSRTGSLQETQYF. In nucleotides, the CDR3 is TGTGCCAGCAGTCGGACAGGGAGCCTTCAAGAGACCCAGTACTTC.